Included here is one T cell receptor (beta chain) sequence, with context. This CDR3 has 15 amino acids. Trimming removed 7 bases at V and 5 bases at J, with 18 bases between. The germline V gene has CDR1 ENHRY and CDR2 SYGVKD. It was in the United States that all participants with HIV were treated. This record comes from a study of long-term antiretroviral therapy in people with HIV. Study context: The study's earliest collections predate the 2015 immediate-ART recommendation by about a decade.

Version v3.0 of the immunoSEQ assay ran at survey level. Sequencing set out to capture about 40,000-55,000 T-cell genomes per sample. Some clones are missing from TCRdb's copy, which holds only in-frame ones; the method was immunoSEQ multiplex PCR. Here the sample spans approximately 31,000 clones, approximately 84% being singletons. Sample: unsorted PBMCs, taken 3.1 years after starting antiretroviral therapy. This TCR came from a woman between 45 and 65 years old with HIV. The rearrangement links TRBV10-3 to TRBJ1-5, with unresolved D. CDR3 region: CAITPERVRHQPQHF. For the CDR3, the DNA is TGTGCCATCACCCCAGAAAGGGTGCGCCATCAGCCCCAGCATTTT.